One and the same sample provided the 10 T cell receptor beta chains below, sequenced in a study of response to subunit inactivated influenza vaccine. TCRdb recomputed calls from the RT-PCR reads with MiXCR, one row per CDR3 protein. The data show more than 200,000 distinct CDR3 sequences, 12% seen once. The specimen comprised non-naive T cells sorted from PBMCs, sampled around 15 days before vaccination. These receptor sequences come from a man aged 45-60 years who received an inactivated influenza vaccine.

In this sample, this clonotype turned up a few times. The genes are TRBV12-3 or TRBV12-4 and TRBJ1-3; D is perhaps TRBD1 (5 bases). This CDR3 has 13 residues. The V and J ends lost 7 bases and 0 bases respectively, with 7 bases between them. The CDR3 is CASTTGSGNTIYF. In nucleotides, the CDR3 is TGTGCCAGCACCACAGGCTCTGGAAACACCATATATTTT.

This clonotype has at least ten counts. This rearrangement joins TRBV3-1 to TRBJ2-5, with unresolved D. The CDR3 loop spans 13 amino acids. Trimming cost V 4 bases and J 2 bases, with 8 bases left between them. Germline V lookup: CDR1 LGHDT, CDR2 YNNKEL (reference sequence). The CDR3 here is CASSPQVQETQYF. DNA for the CDR3: TGTGCCAGCAGCCCTCAGGTACAAGAGACCCAGTACTTC.

This clonotype was recorded a few times. The genes are TRBV28 and TRBJ2-1; 9 bases fit TRBD2. V was clipped by 5 bases and J by 5 bases; unmatched bases: 13. This CDR3 comprises 17 residues. From germline, CDR1 is MDHEN and CDR2 SYDVKM. The CDR3 loop reads CASSTRVGREGHNEQFF. The CDR3 region has the DNA TGTGCCAGCAGTACCCGCGTCGGGCGGGAGGGCCACAATGAGCAGTTCTTC.

The chain recombines TRBV20-1 with TRBJ2-3, with D unresolved. The CDR3 sequence is 14 residues long. V was clipped by 3 bases and J by 0 bases, with 10 bases between them. Germline assignment: CDR1 DFQATT and CDR2 SNEGSKA (reference sequence). CDR3 in amino acids: CSASTYTSTDTQYF. The DNA for the CDR3 is TGCAGTGCTAGCACATATACTAGCACAGATACGCAGTATTTT.

This clonotype has just a few counts. The chain combines TRBV6-1 with TRBJ1-1, with 7 bases aligning to TRBD1. The CDR3 covers 14 residues. The junction had 5 bases not matched to a gene; V was cut back by 7 bases and J by 0 bases. Germline loops: CDR1 MNHNS, CDR2 SASEGT. The CDR3 region is CASILQGMNTEAFF. CDR3 nucleotide sequence: TGTGCCAGCATCCTACAGGGGATGAACACTGAAGCTTTCTTT.

This clonotype was counted at least ten times. The rearrangement joins TRBV7-6 to TRBJ2-3, with D perhaps assigned TRBD1 or TRBD2 (5 bases each). CDR1 and CDR2 from the germline V gene are SGHVS and FNYEAQ. V shed 1 base and J shed 6 bases, with 8 bases lying between them. The CDR3 runs 13 residues. The CDR3, as DNA: TGTGCCAGCAGCTTAGTGGGGGTGGATACGCAGTATTTT. Amino acids: CASSLVGVDTQYF.

This clonotype was seen ten or more times. This rearrangement joins TRBV7-2 to TRBJ2-5, with 8 bases matching TRBD2. CDR3 length: 14 amino acids. Per germline, CDR1 SGHTA and CDR2 FQGNSA. V shed 5 bases and J 1 base; nucleotides not matched to a gene: 3. DNA of the CDR3: TGTGCCAGCAGCCTTAGCGGGATCCAAGAGACCCAGTACTTC. Its translation is CASSLSGIQETQYF. Drawing the rest from reference TRBV7-2 and TRBJ2-5, the complete variable domain is GAGVSQSPSNKVTEKGKDVELRCDPISGHTALYWYRQSLGQGLEFLIYFQGNSAPDKSGLPSDRFSAERTGGSVSTLTIQRTQQEDSAVYLCASSLSGIQETQYFGPGTRLLVL.

In its sample, this clonotype was seen many times. The V and J genes are TRBV11-2 and TRBJ2-5, with D maybe TRBD1 (6 bases). This CDR3 is built from 15 residues. In germline, CDR1 is SGHAT, CDR2 FQNNGV. Trimming took 3 bases from V and 4 from J, leaving 15 bases between them. The CDR3 protein is CASSLVGALAETQYF. The CDR3 bases are TGTGCCAGCAGCTTGGTGGGGGCGTTGGCAGAGACCCAGTACTTC.

The V gene is TRBV20-1, the J gene TRBJ1-2; 9 nucleotides match TRBD1. Germline-derived CDR1 and CDR2 are DFQATT and SNEGSKA (reference sequence). The CDR3 runs 14 residues. Germline trimming cut 7 bases from V and 4 bases from J; bases unmatched to any gene: 10. CDR3 sequence (DNA): TGCAGTGTCCCTACAGGGGGCGCAGGCTATGGCTACACCTTC. It yields the protein CSVPTGGAGYGYTF.

This clonotype was counted many times. V is TRBV6-2 or TRBV6-3 and J is TRBJ2-2; D ambiguous. The germline V and J ends were trimmed by 0 bases and 6 bases, with 5 bases remaining between them. Germline V gives CDR1 MNHEY, CDR2 SVGEGT. This CDR3 contains 13 residues. The chain's CDR3 is CASSYSRAGELFF. Here the CDR3 DNA reads TGTGCCAGCAGTTACTCCCGGGCCGGGGAGCTGTTTTTT.